What follows are 7 T cell receptor beta chains derived from one specimen sequenced in a study of multiple sclerosis patients with progressive multifocal leukoencephalopathy. Here immunoSEQ multiplex PCR was the method, and the copy in TCRdb shows in-frame clones only, minus some. The table has some 25,000 clones, around 93% seen once; the top ten hold around 2%. The time point denotes: about a year of natalizumab therapy. Sequencing used PBMCs, obtained from a patient treated with natalizumab. These receptors originate from a man aged 30 to 45 with multiple sclerosis.

The chain joins TRBV7-2 to TRBJ2-5; 8 bases are shared with TRBD2. The ends lost 2 bases at V and 4 bases at J; junction bases unmatched: 9. The CDR3 has 16 amino acids. Germline assignment: CDR1 SGHTA and CDR2 FQGNSA. CDR3: CASSLRRRAGGETQYF. The CDR3 DNA sequence: TGTGCCAGCAGCTTAAGACGCAGGGCGGGGGGAGAGACCCAGTACTTC.

Turning to this clone: A read error may produce the germline difference seen at one junction end. This chain links TRBV7-8 with TRBJ2-5; 12 nucleotides match TRBD2. Germline V lookup: CDR1 SGHVS, CDR2 FQNEAQ. This CDR3 comprises 17 residues. CDR3 region: CASSLAASGRGQETQYF. In DNA form, the CDR3 reads TGTGCCAGCAGTTTAGCGGCTAGCGGGAGGGGGCAAGAGACCCAGTACTTC. Supplemented by reference TRBV7-8 and TRBJ2-5, the full variable domain reads GAGVSQSPRYKVAKRGQDVALRCDPISGHVSLFWYQQALGQGPEFLTYFQNEAQLDKSGLPSDRFFAERPEGSVSTLKIQRTQQEDSAVYLCASSLAASGRGQETQYFGPGTRLLVL.

The chain is built from TRBV5-6 and TRBJ2-7, with 9 bases that match TRBD1. This CDR3 comprises 14 residues. V lost 4 bases to trimming and J lost 4 bases; unmatched junction nucleotides: 6. Germline values: CDR1 SGHDT, CDR2 YYEEEE. This CDR3 is CASSTDRGIYEQYV. For the CDR3, the DNA is TGTGCCAGCAGCACGGACAGGGGAATATACGAGCAGTACGTC.

The chain recombines TRBV4-1 with TRBJ1-6; the D gene is possibly TRBD1 (5 bases). Trimming pared 0 bases from V and 8 bases from J, leaving 14 bases between. The CDR3 runs to 16 residues. Germline CDR1 and CDR2: MGHRA and YSYEKL. The CDR3 DNA follows: TGCGCCAGCAGCCAAGAAGCGGGGCCAGGACATTCACCCCTCCACTTT. This encodes CASSQEAGPGHSPLHF.

This clone was seen once. The chain has TRBV4-3 and TRBJ2-2, with 9 positions matching TRBD2. Germline CDR1 reads LGHNA; CDR2 reads YSLEER. Germline trimming cut 0 bases from V and 7 bases from J; bases unmatched to any gene: 6. There are 16 residues in the CDR3. The CDR3 coding sequence is TGCGCCAGCAGCCAAGATCTCCTAGCGGGAATCGGGGAGCTGTTTTTT. Translation: CASSQDLLAGIGELFF.

This clone has a single count. The rearrangement links TRBV7-9 to TRBJ2-3; TRBD2 matches at 9 bases. The CDR3 is made up of 15 amino acids. CDR1 is SEHNR, CDR2 FQNEAQ, per germline (reference sequence). V gave up 4 bases and J gave up 1 base; unmatched junction bases: 3. CDR3 sequence (DNA): TGTGCCAGCAGCTCCGTAGCGGGAGGCACAGATACGCAGTATTTT. It is translated as CASSSVAGGTDTQYF.

This clone was recorded only once. The J gene is TRBJ2-7, the V gene TRBV5-1, with TRBD1 as a possible D gene (5 bases). Trimming cost V 4 bases and J 1 base, with 12 bases left between them. CDR1 SGHRS and CDR2 YFSETQ come from the germline V gene. CDR3 length: 14 residues. The chain's CDR3 is CASSPDSPSYEQYV. CDR3 nucleotide sequence: TGCGCCAGCAGCCCCGACAGTCCATCCTACGAGCAGTACGTC.